The TCR beta chain under discussion was sequenced for a study of prognosis after radiotherapy for stage I lung cancer (dated by TCRdb to the early 2020s). Background on the whole study: Over 15 stage I NSCLC patients were enrolled in Nanjing, China, between early 2018 and early 2019. Oligometastatic NSCLC after surgical resection of the primary tumor was present in five or six patients, while newly diagnosed primary stage I lung tumors were present in fourteen. Every patient was deemed medically inoperable, about a dozen because of comorbidities and more than five because they refused surgery. The cohort included 13 men and over 5 women, with a median age of about 70 years and a range of about 53 to 85 years. On tumor histology, some 11 patients had adenocarcinoma and six or seven had squamous cell carcinoma. SBRT was delivered in 3 to 5 fractions with a biologically effective dose of at least 100 Gy, and image-guided IMRT or VMAT was used for delivery. No patient received concurrent therapy alongside SBRT. About 20% of the 19 patients developed distant metastases after SBRT, at a median of about 7 months; the other 15 showed no significant progression. Peripheral blood TCR beta repertoires were profiled in stage I NSCLC patients before and after stereotactic body radiotherapy, and the study then linked these repertoires to distant failure. The study took one blood sample before SBRT and one after SBRT from each of 20 or so patients and sequenced all 40 or so samples.

This clonotype was counted ten times or more. Its antigen remains undetermined. The input lacks base qualities; no much larger clone sits a single base away. At the junction V is shortened by 1 base and J by 8 bases, with 15 bases in between. The germline V gene supplies CDR1 SGHRS and CDR2 YFSETQ. From the cysteine through the phenylalanine, the CDR3 covers 15 amino acids. The CDR3 DNA has 45 bases and is translated from base 1. The TCR beta CDR3 region was amplified from genomic DNA by two rounds of multiplex PCR. In the first PCR round, primers specific to each TRBV and TRBJ gene were used, and the primer sequences were filed in Chinese patent CN105087789A. Universal primers were used in the second round of PCR. The Roche High Pure PCR Template Preparation Kit was used to extract genomic DNA from frozen PBMCs. Paired-end sequencing with 151 bp reads was performed on the libraries using an Illumina HiSeq 3000. Regarding the original processing steps: CutAdapt was used to discard raw reads that did not contain the multiplex PCR primer sequences. High-quality paired reads were merged into contigs with PEAR. By alignment to reference sequences, MiXCR assigned TRB V, D and J gene segments to each contig. CDR3 sequences were clustered by base quality and sequence similarity to remove sequencing errors. Shannon entropy, normalized by the natural log of the productive TCR sequence number, served as the measure of diversity. Clonality was computed as one minus the ratio of Shannon entropy to the natural log of the number of unique clonotypes. The Youden index of ROC curves was used to select progression-free survival cut-offs for repertoire metrics, and analyses were performed in R 3.5.3. TCRdb cleaned the public reads at Q25 with fastp, built clones with MiXCR and kept in-frame beta chains. Entries that share a CDR3 protein sequence are merged under the most common genes and DNA. The V and J calls reflect TCRdb's pipeline rather than the authors' work. The sample yields about 27,000 distinct CDR3 sequences; 25% to 35% were counted once. The ten largest clonotypes hold under 45% of the sample.

The paper's findings and limits, for the study overall: Differences by metastasis status were reportedly seen in TRBV and TRBJ usage frequencies, involving two V genes at baseline and, after SBRT, eight to ten V genes and two J genes. No determination of tumor specificity was made for expanded TCR clones. Post-SBRT Shannon entropy and its change from baseline were lower in patients who developed distant metastases; baseline Shannon entropy was not associated with metastases. The study was limited by its small cohort and short follow-up, and the findings require independent validation. After SBRT, the number of unique TCR clones decreased (median about 10,000 before versus about 7,000 after; Wilcoxon paired P=0.011). No adjustment for multiple comparisons was applied to any of the reported P values.

No patient had a history of other malignancies or prior chemotherapy or radiotherapy, and all had node-negative disease on CT and PET/CT. At each of two time points, around 6 milliliters of peripheral venous blood were collected into EDTA tubes. PBMCs were isolated by Ficoll-Paque Plus density-gradient centrifugation. Right after collection, samples were kept at -80 degrees C until analysis. This TCR was sampled from a donor aged 50 or older with non-small cell lung cancer. The chain is assembled from TRBV5-1 and TRBJ1-4, and the D gene may be TRBD1, 6 bases matching. The sample consisted of PBMCs, taken before or after stereotactic body radiation therapy (not recorded which). The CDR3 region reads CASSLSTGSDEKLFF. The DNA sequence is given as TGCGCCAGCAGCTTGTCGACAGGATCGGACGAAAAACTGTTTTTT.